This T cell receptor (beta chain) was documented in a study of T cell responses to AZD1222 COVID-19 vaccine. This clone was seen only once. TCRdb keeps only in-frame clones here, not all; method: immunoSEQ multiplex PCR. Of more than 150,000 clones in the sample, approximately 90% were seen once. This TCR was sampled from an adult in good health. Sequencing was performed on peripheral blood, taken on day 0 of AZD1222 vaccination.

The CDR3 is CASSQGLAGGQETQYF. The CDR3 DNA reads as TGTGCCAGCAGCCAAGGACTAGCGGGGGGCCAAGAGACCCAGTACTTC. This chain connects TRBV4-2 to TRBJ2-5, with TRBD2 matching 13 bases. V shed 1 base and J 1 base; nucleotides not matched to a gene: 0. Germline V lookup: CDR1 LGHNA, CDR2 YNFKEQ. The CDR3 is 16 amino acids.